This is a list of T cell receptor beta chains from one sample in a study of human T cells and chemical hapten exposure. TCRdb reanalysed the RACE reads using MiXCR and keeps one entry per CDR3 protein. The sample has more than 250,000 distinct CDR3 sequences, about 9% seen once. This sample comprised whole blood, obtained in connection with sensitization to the hapten diphenylcyclopropenone (DPC). These receptors were taken from a woman aged 40 to 49 with alopecia areata. Some clones in this sample may be carry-over from other donors' samples. The CDR3 runs from the conserved cysteine through the conserved F or W. A D gene is named only where the DNA matches it firmly. Part of the rows lack a size; the others show once, few, many or a class for expanded clones.

cdr3_length	j_call	d_call	v_call	clone_size	cdr3_aa	cdr3_nt
15	TRBJ1-2	.	TRBV4-3	few	CASSQDRVQGTGYTF	TGCGCCAGCAGCCAAGATCGGGTGCAGGGGACCGGCTACACCTTC
14	TRBJ2-7	.	TRBV28	.	CASSFWPLSYEQYF	TGTGCCAGCAGTTTTTGGCCCCTCTCCTACGAGCAGTACTTC
11	TRBJ2-2	.	TRBV28	.	CASWGTGELFF	TGTGCCAGCTGGGGGACCGGGGAGCTGTTTTTT
17	TRBJ1-5	.	TRBV21-1	.	CASSKGDRVDPNQPQHF	TGTGCCAGCAGCAAAGGGGACAGGGTGGACCCCAATCAGCCCCAGCATTTT
15	TRBJ2-5	.	TRBV2	few	CASSDRAGRGETQYF	TGTGCCAGCAGTGATAGGGCAGGGCGAGGAGAGACCCAGTACTTC
12	TRBJ2-7	.	TRBV28	.	CASSLLPREQYF	TGTGCCAGCAGTTTGTTACCCCGCGAGCAGTACTTC
15	TRBJ2-7	.	TRBV27	.	CASSTTGLRPYEQYF	TGTGCCAGCAGCACAACAGGACTCCGGCCCTACGAGCAGTACTTC
18	TRBJ2-5	TRBD2	TRBV7-2	few	CASSLKGPQAGGPETQYF	TGTGCCAGCAGCTTAAAGGGGCCCCAAGCGGGAGGGCCCGAGACCCAGTACTTC
13	TRBJ2-1	.	TRBV29-1	many	CSVERVSPYEQFF	TGCAGCGTTGAAAGAGTCTCCCCTTACGAGCAGTTCTTC
14	TRBJ1-5	TRBD1	TRBV6-2/TRBV6-3	few	CASSRRTGQQPQHF	TGTGCCAGCAGTCGACGGACAGGGCAGCAGCCCCAGCATTTT
13	TRBJ1-5	.	TRBV7-9	few	CASSRDGYQPQHF	TGTGCCAGCAGCCGGGACGGTTATCAGCCCCAGCATTTT
15	TRBJ1-5	.	TRBV18	many	CASSPKGRPDQPQHF	TGTGCCAGCTCACCAAAGGGGAGGCCGGATCAGCCCCAGCATTTT
14	TRBJ1-1	.	TRBV20-1	many	CSARGHGPWTEAFF	TGCAGTGCTAGAGGCCACGGTCCGTGGACTGAAGCTTTCTTT
14	TRBJ1-5	.	TRBV28	few	CASSLLSQGQPQHF	TGTGCCAGCAGTTTATTATCCCAGGGTCAGCCCCAGCATTTT
15	TRBJ2-3	.	TRBV6-5	few	CASSYSGDPSSTQYF	TGTGCCAGCAGTTACTCGGGTGATCCTAGCTCAACGCAGTATTTT
16	TRBJ1-4	TRBD1	TRBV4-1	.	CASSQNRGGTNEKLFF	TGCGCCAGCAGCCAAAACAGGGGAGGCACTAATGAAAAACTGTTTTTT
12	TRBJ2-1	.	TRBV4-2	few	CASSQVPSEQFF	TGTGCCAGCAGCCAAGTCCCCTCTGAGCAGTTCTTC
15	TRBJ2-1	TRBD2	TRBV7-9	.	CASRGRGRPGNEQFF	TGTGCCAGCAGAGGCCGCGGGAGGCCTGGGAATGAGCAGTTCTTC
14	TRBJ2-7	TRBD2	TRBV6-6	.	CASSYGGREHEQYF	TGTGCCAGCAGTTACGGGGGGAGGGAGCACGAGCAGTACTTC
13	TRBJ2-7	.	TRBV7-6	few	CASRGAATYEQYF	TGTGCCTCCAGGGGGGCCGCCACCTACGAGCAGTACTTC
14	TRBJ2-5	.	TRBV3-2	.	CASSQSVREETQYF	TGTGCCAGCAGCCAGTCGGTCAGAGAAGAGACCCAGTACTTC
17	TRBJ2-7	.	TRBV10-3	.	CAISRGGFAGVSYEQYF	TGTGCCATCAGTCGAGGGGGCTTTGCGGGAGTGTCCTACGAGCAGTACTTC
17	TRBJ1-2	TRBD1	TRBV7-2	few	CAPTPDPGTALNYGYTF	TGTGCCCCCACCCCAGATCCTGGGACAGCTCTTAACTATGGCTACACCTTC
14	TRBJ2-1	.	TRBV27	.	CASSLSRAVHEQFF	TGTGCCAGCAGTTTATCCCGCGCGGTACATGAGCAGTTCTTC